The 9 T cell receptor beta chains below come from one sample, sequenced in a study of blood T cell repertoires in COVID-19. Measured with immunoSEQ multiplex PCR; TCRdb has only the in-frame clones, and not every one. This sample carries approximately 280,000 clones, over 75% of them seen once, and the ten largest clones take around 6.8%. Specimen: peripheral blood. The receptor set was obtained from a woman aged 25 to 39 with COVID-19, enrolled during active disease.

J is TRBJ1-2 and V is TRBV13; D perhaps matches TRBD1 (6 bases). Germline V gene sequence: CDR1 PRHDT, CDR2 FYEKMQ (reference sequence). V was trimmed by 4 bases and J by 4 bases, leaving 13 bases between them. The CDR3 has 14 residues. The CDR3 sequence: CASSSGQTIYGYTF. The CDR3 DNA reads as TGTGCCAGCAGCTCTGGACAGACGATCTATGGCTACACCTTC.

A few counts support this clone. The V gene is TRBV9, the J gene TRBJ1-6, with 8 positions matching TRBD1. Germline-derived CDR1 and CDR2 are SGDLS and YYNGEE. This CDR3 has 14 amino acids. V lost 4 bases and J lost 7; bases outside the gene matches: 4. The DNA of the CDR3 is TGTGCCAGCAGCATGGGACAGGAGAATTCACCCCTCCACTTT. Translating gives CASSMGQENSPLHF.

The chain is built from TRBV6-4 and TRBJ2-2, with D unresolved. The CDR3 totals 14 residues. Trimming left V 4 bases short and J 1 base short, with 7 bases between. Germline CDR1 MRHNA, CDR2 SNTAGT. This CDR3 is CASSVWRNTGELFF. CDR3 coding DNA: TGTGCCAGCAGTGTCTGGAGGAACACCGGGGAGCTGTTTTTT.

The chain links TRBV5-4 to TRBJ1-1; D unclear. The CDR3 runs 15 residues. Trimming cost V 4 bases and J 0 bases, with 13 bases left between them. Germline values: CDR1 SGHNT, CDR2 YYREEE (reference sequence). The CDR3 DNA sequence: TGTGCCAGCAGCCCGACTGACGGTTTGAACACTGAAGCTTTCTTT. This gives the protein CASSPTDGLNTEAFF.

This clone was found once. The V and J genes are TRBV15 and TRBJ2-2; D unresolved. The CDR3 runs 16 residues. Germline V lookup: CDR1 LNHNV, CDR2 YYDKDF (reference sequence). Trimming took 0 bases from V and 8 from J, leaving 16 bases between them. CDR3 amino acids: CATSRDLEVTRGELFF. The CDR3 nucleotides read TGTGCCACCAGCAGAGATTTAGAGGTTACGCGGGGGGAGCTGTTTTTT.

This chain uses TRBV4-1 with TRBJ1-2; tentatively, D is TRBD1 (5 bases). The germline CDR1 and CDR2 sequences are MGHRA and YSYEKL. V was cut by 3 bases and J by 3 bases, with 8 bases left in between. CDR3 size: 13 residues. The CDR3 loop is CASSQETDYGYTF. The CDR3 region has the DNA TGCGCCAGCAGCCAGGAGACAGACTATGGCTACACCTTC.

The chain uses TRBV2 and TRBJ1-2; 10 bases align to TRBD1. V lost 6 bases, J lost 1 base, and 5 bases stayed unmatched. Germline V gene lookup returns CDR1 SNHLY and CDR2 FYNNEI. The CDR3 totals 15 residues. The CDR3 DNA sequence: TGTGCCAGCAGATCAGACAGGGGGCGTAACTATGGCTACACCTTC. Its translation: CASRSDRGRNYGYTF.

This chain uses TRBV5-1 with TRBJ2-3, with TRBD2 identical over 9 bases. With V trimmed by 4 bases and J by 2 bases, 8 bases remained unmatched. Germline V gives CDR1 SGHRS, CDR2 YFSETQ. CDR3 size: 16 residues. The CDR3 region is CASSSGTSQFTDTQYF. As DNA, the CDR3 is TGCGCCAGCAGCAGCGGGACTAGCCAATTCACAGATACGCAGTATTTT.

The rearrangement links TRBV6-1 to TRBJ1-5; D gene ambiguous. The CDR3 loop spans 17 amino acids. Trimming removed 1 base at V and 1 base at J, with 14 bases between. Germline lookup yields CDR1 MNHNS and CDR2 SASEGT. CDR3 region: CASSEGTGVPSNQPQHF. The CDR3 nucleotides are TGTGCCAGCAGTGAAGGAACCGGGGTTCCGAGCAATCAGCCCCAGCATTTT.